The source of this T cell receptor (beta chain) is a study of CD8+CD57+ T cells in acquired aplastic anemia. Genomic DNA, serving as template, underwent TCR beta VDJ and CDR3 profiling. TCRdb reanalysed the reads using MiXCR and keeps one entry per CDR3 protein. The profile covers about 470,000 distinct CDR3 sequences, with around 30% appearing a single time and about 0.8% taken by the ten largest. Trimming took 3 bases from V and 0 from J, leaving 12 bases between them. CDR3 length equals 14 residues. CDR1 DFQATT and CDR2 SNEGSKA come from the germline V gene (reference sequence). Patients chosen for sequencing had shown CD8+CD57+ cell expansion by flow cytometry.

This receptor was identified in a human donor with aplastic anemia. The V call is TRBV20-1, the J call TRBJ2-7; D possibly matches TRBD1 or TRBD2 (5 bases each). Sequencing was done on a sample of sorted CD4+, CD8+, or CD8+CD57+ T cells (not recorded which) from PBMCs. CDR3 bases: TGCAGTGCTAGTCGGGGCGGGCCCTCCTACGAGCAGTACTTC. It codes for CSASRGGPSYEQYF.